The 18 T cell receptor beta chains given below trace back to one sample, sequenced in a study of response to subunit inactivated influenza vaccine. Each CDR3 protein gets one entry after TCRdb re-called the RT-PCR reads with MiXCR. Of approximately 700,000 distinct CDR3 sequences in the sample, approximately 14% were seen once. The source was PBMCs from blood, collected 11 to 12 days after vaccination. The receptors were sampled from a man aged 50-60 years who received an inactivated influenza vaccine.

The rearrangement links TRBV18 to TRBJ1-3, with D tentatively TRBD1 (5 bases). There are 15 residues in the CDR3. CDR1 and CDR2 from the germline V gene are KGHSH and LQKENI. V gave up 5 bases and J gave up 4 bases, with 15 bases separating them. CDR3 sequence (DNA): TGTGCCAGCTCATCCTCAACGGGGGGAGGAAACACCATATATTTT. Translated: CASSSSTGGGNTIYF.

In its sample, this clonotype was seen many times. This chain joins TRBV5-1 and TRBJ1-5, with TRBD1 identical over 9 bases. This CDR3 contains 15 residues. V dropped 0 bases and J dropped 4; count of bases not matched to a gene: 2. From germline, CDR1 is SGHRS and CDR2 YFSETQ. CDR3 in DNA: TGCGCCAGCAGCTTGGATGGGACAGGGAATCAGCCCCAGCATTTT. As protein: CASSLDGTGNQPQHF. Looking up the rest from reference TRBV5-1 and TRBJ1-5 gives the full variable domain: KAGVTQTPRYLIKTRGQQVTLSCSPISGHRSVSWYQQTPGQGLQFLFEYFSETQRNKGNFPGRFSGRQFSNSRSEMNVSTLELGDSALYLCASSLDGTGNQPQHFGDGTRLSIL.

This clonotype was detected many times. The chain uses TRBV29-1 and TRBJ2-1; 11 nucleotides match TRBD2. CDR1 and CDR2 from the germline V gene are SQVTM and ANQGSEA. The CDR3 runs 15 residues. J lost 8 bases, V lost 3 bases, and 9 bases had no gene match. The CDR3 reads CSVDLLSGGADEQFF. In DNA form, the CDR3 reads TGCAGCGTTGATTTACTTAGCGGGGGGGCCGATGAGCAGTTCTTC.

The gene calls are TRBV10-3 and TRBJ1-1; D possibly corresponds to TRBD1 (6 bases). The germline V gene has CDR1 ENHRY and CDR2 SYGVKD. The V and J ends lost 0 bases and 0 bases respectively, with 8 bases between them. The length of the CDR3 is 15 residues. CDR3 DNA: TGTGCCATCAGTGAGTCAAGGGGGATGAACACTGAAGCTTTCTTT. This encodes CAISESRGMNTEAFF.

A few counts support this clonotype. The chain couples TRBV11-2 to TRBJ2-3; 8 positions match TRBD1. CDR3 length: 16 amino acids. Germline CDR1 and CDR2: SGHAT and FQNNGV. J gave up 2 bases and V 5 bases, and 9 bases lay outside the gene matches. CDR3 in DNA: TGTGCCAGCAGCCCCCCCCAGGGGGCGAACACAGATACGCAGTATTTT. Amino acid sequence: CASSPPQGANTDTQYF.

V usage is TRBV3-1 and J usage is TRBJ2-3, with 11 bases that match TRBD2. Germline assignment: CDR1 LGHDT and CDR2 YNNKEL (reference sequence). The ends lost 2 bases at V and 3 bases at J; junction bases unmatched: 19. The CDR3 has 21 amino acids. The CDR3 DNA is TGTGCCAGCAGCCAACCCGGGACTAGCGGTATGGCCCTTCCGGCGACAGATACGCAGTATTTT. Translating gives CASSQPGTSGMALPATDTQYF.

The chain combines TRBV19 with TRBJ2-5; TRBD1 matches at 7 bases. The CDR3 length is 14 residues. Per germline, CDR1 LNHDA and CDR2 SQIVND (reference sequence). Trimming at V came to 1 base and at J to 2 bases, leaving 1 base not matched to a gene. The CDR3: CASSIGRGQETQYF. As DNA, the CDR3 is TGTGCCAGTAGTATAGGCAGGGGGCAAGAGACCCAGTACTTC. The full variable domain, rest sourced from reference TRBV19 and TRBJ2-5, is DGGITQSPKYLFRKEGQNVTLSCEQNLNHDAMYWYRQDPGQGLRLIYYSQIVNDFQKGDIAEGYSVSREKKESFPLTVTSAQKNPTAFYLCASSIGRGQETQYFGPGTRLLVL.

The rearrangement joins TRBV6-2 or TRBV6-3 to TRBJ2-1; 7 nucleotides align to TRBD1. The CDR3 loop spans 15 amino acids. Per germline, CDR1 MNHEY and CDR2 SVGEGT. Unmatched junction bases numbered 9, after V lost 7 bases and J lost 3 bases. The CDR3 nucleotides read TGTGCCAGCAAAGCACAGGGGCGGCTCTACAATGAGCAGTTCTTC. This encodes CASKAQGRLYNEQFF.

The CDR3 nucleotides are TGTGCCAGCAGCCAGCAACAACAGACAGGGAACACTGAAGCTTTCTTT. As protein: CASSQQQQTGNTEAFF. The V gene is TRBV6-1, the J gene TRBJ1-1, with a weak D call TRBD1 (6 bases). Trimming cost V 6 bases and J 1 base, with 18 bases left between them. Germline CDR1 is MNHNS and CDR2 is SASEGT. The CDR3 spans 16 residues.

CDR3 sequence reads: CASSFKQGYNEQFF. DNA for the CDR3: TGTGCCAGCAGCTTTAAACAGGGGTACAATGAGCAGTTCTTC. The rearrangement joins TRBV7-9 to TRBJ2-1, with TRBD1 matching over 7 bases. Trimming at V came to 3 bases and at J to 4 bases, leaving 3 bases not matched to a gene. Germline values: CDR1 SEHNR, CDR2 FQNEAQ (reference sequence). This CDR3 comprises 14 residues.

The chain employs TRBV4-3 and TRBJ2-1; either TRBD1 or TRBD2 may supply D (6 bases each). This CDR3 comprises 16 residues. Trimming removed 4 bases from V and 6 bases from J, with 19 bases in between. The germline V gene encodes CDR1 LGHNA and CDR2 YSLEER. This chain's CDR3 is CASSRDHWGAFNEQFF. The DNA of the CDR3 is TGCGCCAGCAGCCGAGACCACTGGGGGGCGTTCAATGAGCAGTTCTTC.

The gene calls are TRBV28 and TRBJ2-1, with D perhaps TRBD1 or TRBD2 (5 bases each). There are 10 residues in the CDR3. V was clipped by 6 bases and J by 8 bases, with 5 bases between them. The germline V gene encodes CDR1 MDHEN and CDR2 SYDVKM. CDR3 DNA sequence: TGTGCCAGCAGGGGGGATGAGCAGTTCTTC. Translation: CASRGDEQFF.

This clonotype was recorded many times. This sequence joins TRBV5-1 and TRBJ2-1; TRBD1 matches 8 bases. Germline V lookup: CDR1 SGHRS, CDR2 YFSETQ. Trimming took 3 bases from V and 6 from J; bases not matched to a gene: 8. This CDR3 comprises 15 residues. CDR3 region: CASSSGQGLSNEQFF. CDR3 sequence (DNA): TGCGCCAGCAGCTCCGGACAGGGCCTTTCCAATGAGCAGTTCTTC.

This chain connects TRBV12-3 or TRBV12-4 to TRBJ1-4, with D unclear. This CDR3 region has 12 residues. Trimming took 6 bases from V and 11 from J, leaving 13 bases between them. For the CDR3, the DNA is TGTGCCAGCAGCACCGACCCGTTCAAACTGTTTTTT. Translating it yields CASSTDPFKLFF.

The chain couples TRBV29-1 to TRBJ2-1, with TRBD2 identical over 13 bases. Germline assignment: CDR1 SQVTM and CDR2 ANQGSEA. Trimming took 8 bases from V and 7 from J; bases not matched to a gene: 8. CDR3 length: 14 residues. The CDR3 DNA reads as TGCAGCTTACTAGCGGGAGGGCCTCGGAATGAGCAGTTCTTC. Protein sequence: CSLLAGGPRNEQFF.

The chain links TRBV7-2 to TRBJ2-5; TRBD2 aligns across 7 bases. V shed 4 bases and J 1 base; nucleotides not matched to a gene: 6. Germline CDR1 reads SGHTA; CDR2 reads FQGNSA. The CDR3 loop spans 15 amino acids. The CDR3 DNA reads TGTGCCAGCAGCTCCGTAGCGGGTATCCAAGAGACCCAGTACTTC. Residues: CASSSVAGIQETQYF.

This clonotype was detected a few times. The chain employs TRBV9 and TRBJ2-1; D remains ambiguous. V lost 0 bases and J 1 base, leaving 11 bases between the germline ends. The CDR3 runs to 16 residues. Germline V lookup: CDR1 SGDLS, CDR2 YYNGEE. This CDR3 is CASSVGGPISYNEQFF. The CDR3, as DNA: TGTGCCAGCAGCGTAGGTGGGCCTATATCCTACAATGAGCAGTTCTTC.

This clonotype was observed a few times. The CDR3 DNA follows: TGTGCCAGCAGCGTGAGCAATCAGCCCCAGCATTTT. Translating it yields CASSVSNQPQHF. The V and J genes are TRBV7-2 and TRBJ1-5; no definite D call. The V gene's germline CDR1 is SGHTA and CDR2 FQGNSA. The CDR3 runs 12 residues. V was clipped by 5 bases and J by 1 base, with 3 bases between them.